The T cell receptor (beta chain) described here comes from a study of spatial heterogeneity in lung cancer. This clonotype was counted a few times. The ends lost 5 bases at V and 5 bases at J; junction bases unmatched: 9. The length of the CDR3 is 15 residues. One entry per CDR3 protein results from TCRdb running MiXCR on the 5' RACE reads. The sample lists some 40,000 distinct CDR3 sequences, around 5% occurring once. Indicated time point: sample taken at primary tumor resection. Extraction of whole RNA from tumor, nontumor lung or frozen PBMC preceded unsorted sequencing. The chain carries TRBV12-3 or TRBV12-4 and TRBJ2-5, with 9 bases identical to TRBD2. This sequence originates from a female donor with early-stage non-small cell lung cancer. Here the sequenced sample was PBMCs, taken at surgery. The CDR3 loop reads CASSLGGGAEETQYF. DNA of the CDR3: TGTGCCAGCAGTCTTGGCGGGGGGGCTGAGGAGACCCAGTACTTC.